One sample yielded the 6 T cell receptor beta chains listed below, sequenced in a study of identifying expanded T cells in peripheral blood. The assay was immunoSEQ multiplex PCR, and TCRdb's table has in-frame clones only and misses some. Among 85,000 to 90,000 clones listed, approximately 84% were seen once. Sequencing input: blood. Source of these receptors: a person aged 18-70 years in good health.

The chain couples TRBV27 to TRBJ1-6; TRBD1 matches at 12 bases. This CDR3 spans 18 amino acids. Germline CDR1 is MNHEY and CDR2 is SMNVEV (reference sequence). With 2 bases clipped from V and 9 bases from J, the junction kept 11 bases outside the gene matches. CDR3 loop: CASSLRTQGTGGSSPLHF. The CDR3 nucleotides are TGTGCCAGCAGTTTAAGGACCCAGGGGACAGGGGGCAGTTCACCCCTCCACTTT.

With regard to this clone: Within the sample, other DNA sequences also encode this same CDR3. This chain uses TRBV7-2 with TRBJ2-5; TRBD2 aligns across 12 bases. CDR1 SGHTA and CDR2 FQGNSA come from the germline V gene. CDR3 length: 17 residues. J was trimmed by 4 bases and V by 1 base; bases with no gene match: 7. CDR3 DNA: TGTGCCAGCAGCTTAGGCATCACTAGCGGGGGGCGAGAGACCCAGTACTTC. This gives the protein CASSLGITSGGRETQYF.

In its sample, this clone was seen a few times. V usage is TRBV10-3 and J usage is TRBJ1-2, with unresolved D. Between the trimmed V and J ends, which lost 2 bases and 3 bases, there was a span of 10 bases. CDR1 is ENHRY and CDR2 is SYGVKD in the germline V gene. The CDR3 consists of 14 residues. The CDR3, as DNA: TGTGCCATCAGTGAGCCGGGGATTCACTATGGCTACACCTTC. Protein sequence: CAISEPGIHYGYTF.

The chain has TRBV7-2 and TRBJ2-1; 13 bases are shared with TRBD2. This CDR3 has 16 amino acids. Germline CDR1 reads SGHTA; CDR2 reads FQGNSA. Unmatched junction bases numbered 7, after V lost 6 bases and J lost 5 bases. As DNA, the CDR3 is TGTGCCAGCAGAAGACCGGGACTAGCGGGGAACAATGAGCAGTTCTTC. Its translation: CASRRPGLAGNNEQFF.

The chain uses TRBV7-2 and TRBJ2-7, with a possible D match to TRBD2 (5 bases). The V and J ends lost 3 bases and 3 bases respectively, with 21 bases between them. Germline V CDR1 and CDR2: SGHTA, FQGNSA. The CDR3 length is 17 residues. CDR3 DNA: TGTGCCAGCAGCTTGGGCCCCACGGGGAGAAGGGACTACGAGCAGTACTTC. The encoded protein is CASSLGPTGRRDYEQYF.

The chain links TRBV6-4 to TRBJ2-1, with 12 bases identical to TRBD2. Germline assignment: CDR1 MRHNA and CDR2 SNTAGT. V gave up 4 bases and J gave up 8 bases; unmatched junction bases: 9. This CDR3 region has 16 residues. CDR3 nucleotide sequence: TGTGCCAGCAGTGCCCAACCTAGCGGGGGGGCCCATGAGCAGTTCTTC. Its translation: CASSAQPSGGAHEQFF.